The present entry profiles one T cell receptor (beta chain) with its context. This sample was taken from a study of CD8 T cells in Susac syndrome. CDR3 length equals 15 residues. Between the trimmed V and J ends, which lost 4 bases and 2 bases, there was a span of 15 bases. Germline lookup yields CDR1 LGHDT and CDR2 YNNKEL (reference sequence). Sequencing of TCR beta was performed on blood CD8+ T cells and on blood CD4+ T cells. RNA in amounts of roughly 0.45 to 1 ug was reverse transcribed with random hexamers. Amplification of the TCR beta CDR3 was carried out by immunoSEQ multiplex PCR, which spanned a total of 54 Vbeta and 13 Jbeta segments. TCRdb independently ran MiXCR on the immunoSEQ multiplex PCR reads; one entry per CDR3 protein. The data contain 150,000 to 200,000 distinct CDR3 sequences, approximately 95% of them singletons.

The rearrangement links TRBV3-1 to TRBJ2-7; unclear D gene. Sequenced: CD4+ T cells from PBMCs. The sequence derives from a human donor with multiple sclerosis. For the CDR3, the DNA is TGTGCCAGCAGCCGGTCGCGAGAGCGAGCCTACGAGCAGTACTTC. It yields the protein CASSRSRERAYEQYF.